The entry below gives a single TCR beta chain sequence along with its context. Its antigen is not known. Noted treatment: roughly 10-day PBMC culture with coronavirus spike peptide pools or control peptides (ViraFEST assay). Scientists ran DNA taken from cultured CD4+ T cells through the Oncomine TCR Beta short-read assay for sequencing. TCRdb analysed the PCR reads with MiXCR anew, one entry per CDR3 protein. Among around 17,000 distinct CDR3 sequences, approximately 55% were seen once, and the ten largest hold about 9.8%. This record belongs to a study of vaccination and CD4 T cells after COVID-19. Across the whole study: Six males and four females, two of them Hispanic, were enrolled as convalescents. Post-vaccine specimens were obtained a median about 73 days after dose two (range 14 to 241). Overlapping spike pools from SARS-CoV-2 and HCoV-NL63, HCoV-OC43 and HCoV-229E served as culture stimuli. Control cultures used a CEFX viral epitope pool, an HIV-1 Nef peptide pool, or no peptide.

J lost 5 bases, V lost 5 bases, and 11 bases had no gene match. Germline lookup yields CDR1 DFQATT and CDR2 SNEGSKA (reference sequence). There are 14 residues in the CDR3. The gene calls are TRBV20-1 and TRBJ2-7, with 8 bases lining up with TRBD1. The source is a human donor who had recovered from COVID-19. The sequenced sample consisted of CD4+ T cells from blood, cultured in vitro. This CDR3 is CSAARQGFLDEQYF. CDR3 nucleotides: TGCAGTGCTGCGAGACAGGGGTTTCTGGACGAGCAGTACTTC.